The source of this TCR beta chain is a study of T cells in Graves' hyperthyroidism and ophthalmopathy. Germline assignment: CDR1 SEHNR and CDR2 FQNEAQ (reference sequence). The CDR3 extends over 15 amino acids. Whole-study findings and limits: Among thyroid clonotypes expanded above 0.001, most also appeared in blood.

As for this clonotype: Its antigen is as yet unknown. At one of its ends the junction is not consistent with the germline gene, which may arise from a read error.

Template material for amplifying TCR beta CDR3 regions consisted of RNA transcripts. Initially, a first-round RT-PCR of the TCR CDR3 employed the HTBI primer set. MiXCR, applied by TCRdb to the multiplex PCR reads, yields one record per CDR3 protein. The sample contains approximately 700,000 distinct CDR3 sequences, about 45% of which appear only once. The V gene is TRBV7-9, the J gene TRBJ1-2, with 8 bases identical to TRBD1. The specimen was peripheral blood or thyroid tissue (not recorded which). This clonotype was obtained from an adult man with Graves' disease, either hyperthyroidism or ophthalmopathy (not recorded which). The CDR3 sequence: CASSPRPGQGLGYTF. The CDR3 bases are TGTGCCAGCAGCCCTAGACCCGGACAGGGACTTGGCTACACCTTT.